This T cell receptor (beta chain) was captured by sequencing in a study of beta chain features in type 1 diabetes. Study-level findings and limits: Lower insertion and higher deletion counts appeared at VDJ junctions in type 1 diabetes patients. The cDNA sequencing approach could over-represent high-TCR-expressing cells. Within each of all four CD4+ subsets, Type 1 diabetes patients had TCRB CDR3s that were moderately but significantly shorter.

The CDR3 runs to 16 residues. CDR1 is SGDLS and CDR2 is YYNGEE in the germline V gene. The V segment lost 3 bases and the J segment 5 bases; nucleotides outside the gene matches: 12. The authors sorted CD4+ naive, central memory, regulatory and stem cell-like memory cells via CD45RO/CCR7/CD25/CD127/CD95/CD27. The sequenced template was cDNA made from the entire isolated RNA. Sequenced naive, central memory and regulatory T cell samples produced an average of about 3.57 million reads. Clones were read by immunoSEQ multiplex PCR, and TCRdb kept only the in-frame ones, dropping some. The data hold 150,000 or so clones, with roughly 59% observed a single time. In the case of this clone: What it recognizes is unknown.

Sequenced input: naive CD4+ T cells from blood. The clonotype comes from a man younger than 40 with type 1 diabetes. The chain carries TRBV9 and TRBJ2-5; 8 nucleotides line up with TRBD2. The CDR3 sequence is CASSAGVSGESETQYF. CDR3 nucleotides: TGTGCCAGCAGCGCAGGTGTTAGCGGGGAATCGGAGACCCAGTACTTC.